This T cell receptor (beta chain) was captured by sequencing in a study of cytomegalovirus exposure and HLA in healthy donors. The primer mix had 60 Vbeta and 13 Jbeta primers. This table comes from immunoSEQ multiplex PCR, and its TCRdb copy is limited to in-frame clones, with some not included. The repertoire shows some 200,000 clones; the top ten hold around 0.79%. The CDR3 loop spans 15 amino acids. CDR1 MNHNS and CDR2 SASEGT come from the germline V gene. The ends were cut back, 2 bases at V and 8 bases at J, with 16 bases in the middle. This clonotype was obtained from a woman between 18 and 29 years old in good health and CMV-seropositive. The source material was PBMCs. The chain employs TRBV6-1 and TRBJ2-1; D might be TRBD2 (5 bases). The CDR3: CASSEMGSPLDEQFF. The CDR3 DNA sequence: TGTGCCAGCAGTGAAATGGGGAGCCCCTTGGATGAGCAGTTCTTC.